This entry features one T cell receptor (beta chain) sequence. Its antigen remains unknown. The isolated RNA, all of it, was reverse transcribed, so expressed TCRB transcripts were what got sequenced. Data came from immunoSEQ multiplex PCR; TCRdb stores just in-frame clones and leaves some out. The data show 300,000 or so clones, approximately 13% seen once. The data derive from a study of beta chain features in type 1 diabetes. For the study at large: The patient and healthy donor groups were comparable for age, gender and cell yields. Study outcomes and limitations: Among patients with Type 1 diabetes, TCRB CDR3s were moderately but significantly shorter in every one of the four CD4+ subsets. VDJ junctions sequenced from type 1 diabetes patients showed fewer insertions and more deletions. A closer apparent resemblance between naive, central memory and Treg TCRB repertoires was seen in patients than in healthy donors.

This CDR3 comprises 15 residues. Trimming cost V 8 bases and J 2 bases; bases outside gene matches: 8. Germline assignment: CDR1 SGHTA and CDR2 FQGNSA. Using CD45RO/CCR7/CD25/CD127/CD95/CD27, CD4+ naive, central memory, regulatory and stem cell-like memory cells were sorted. The chain recombines TRBV7-2 with TRBJ2-5; 10 positions agree with TRBD2. The receptor's source is a woman aged 18-30 years with type 1 diabetes. The sequenced sample consisted of naive CD4+ T cells from blood. The CDR3 region is CASLEREGRQETQYF. The CDR3 DNA reads as TGTGCCAGCCTAGAGCGGGAGGGCCGACAAGAGACCCAGTACTTC.